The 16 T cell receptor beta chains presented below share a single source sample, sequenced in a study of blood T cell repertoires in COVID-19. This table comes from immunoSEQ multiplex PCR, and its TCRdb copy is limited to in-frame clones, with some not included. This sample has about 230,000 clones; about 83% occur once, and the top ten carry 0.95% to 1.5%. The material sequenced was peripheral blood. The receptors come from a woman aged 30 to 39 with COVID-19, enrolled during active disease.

The CDR3 bases are TGTGCCAGCACCGGCGGGCTCCGTAATGAAAAACTGTTTTTT. This codes for CASTGGLRNEKLFF. The J gene is TRBJ1-4, the V gene TRBV2; D gene unclear. Trimming pared 7 bases from V and 4 bases from J, leaving 13 bases between. The germline V gene has CDR1 SNHLY and CDR2 FYNNEI. This CDR3 has 14 residues.

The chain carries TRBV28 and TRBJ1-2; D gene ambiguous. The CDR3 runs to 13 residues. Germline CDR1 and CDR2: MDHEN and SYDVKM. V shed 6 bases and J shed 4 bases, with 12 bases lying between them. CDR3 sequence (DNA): TGTGCCAGCAGGCAAAACCAGTTCTATGGCTACACCTTC. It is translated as CASRQNQFYGYTF.

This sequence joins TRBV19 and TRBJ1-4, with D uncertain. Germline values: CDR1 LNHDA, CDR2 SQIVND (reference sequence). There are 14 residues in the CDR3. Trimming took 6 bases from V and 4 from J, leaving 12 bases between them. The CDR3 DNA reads TGTGCCAGTAGCTCTAGGCGATTTAATGAAAAACTGTTTTTT. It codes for CASSSRRFNEKLFF.

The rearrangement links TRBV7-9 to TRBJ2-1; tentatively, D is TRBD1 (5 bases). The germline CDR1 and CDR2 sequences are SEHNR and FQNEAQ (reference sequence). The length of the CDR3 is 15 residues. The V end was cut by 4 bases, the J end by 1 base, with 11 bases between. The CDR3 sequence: CASSSGRESYNEQFF. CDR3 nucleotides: TGTGCCAGCAGCTCAGGCAGGGAATCCTACAATGAGCAGTTCTTC.

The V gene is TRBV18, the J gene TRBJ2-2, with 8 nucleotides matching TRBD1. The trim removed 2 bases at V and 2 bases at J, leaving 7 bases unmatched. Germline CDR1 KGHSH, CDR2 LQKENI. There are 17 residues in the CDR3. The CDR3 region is CASSPSSQGANTGELFF. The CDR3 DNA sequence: TGTGCCAGCTCACCATCAAGTCAGGGGGCCAACACCGGGGAGCTGTTTTTT.

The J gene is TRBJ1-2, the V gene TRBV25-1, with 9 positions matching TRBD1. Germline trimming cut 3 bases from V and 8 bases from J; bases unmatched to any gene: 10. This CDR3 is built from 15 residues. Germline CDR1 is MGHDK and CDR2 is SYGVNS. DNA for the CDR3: TGTGCCAGCAGTGATAAACAGGGACAGGGTAACGGCTACACCTTC. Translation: CASSDKQGQGNGYTF.

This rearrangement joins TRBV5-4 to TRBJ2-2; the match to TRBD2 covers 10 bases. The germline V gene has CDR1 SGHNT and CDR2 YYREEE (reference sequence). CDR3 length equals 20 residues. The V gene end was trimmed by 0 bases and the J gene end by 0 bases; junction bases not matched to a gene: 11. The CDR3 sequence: CASSLGLAGALSTNTGELFF. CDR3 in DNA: TGTGCCAGCAGCTTGGGTCTAGCGGGGGCCCTATCCACGAACACCGGGGAGCTGTTTTTT.

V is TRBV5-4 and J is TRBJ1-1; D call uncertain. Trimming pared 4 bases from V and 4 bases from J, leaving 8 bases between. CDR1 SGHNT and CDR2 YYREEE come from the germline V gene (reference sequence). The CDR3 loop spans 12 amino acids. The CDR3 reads CASSVEGTEAFF. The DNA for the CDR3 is TGTGCCAGCAGCGTCGAGGGCACTGAAGCTTTCTTT.

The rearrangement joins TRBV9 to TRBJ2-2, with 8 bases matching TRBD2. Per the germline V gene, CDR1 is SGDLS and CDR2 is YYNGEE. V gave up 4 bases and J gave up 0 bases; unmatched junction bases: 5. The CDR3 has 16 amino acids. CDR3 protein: CASSQISGTNTGELFF. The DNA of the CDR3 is TGTGCCAGCAGCCAGATTAGCGGGACGAACACCGGGGAGCTGTTTTTT.

The CDR3 nucleotides read TGTGCCAGCAGCCAATCCGCCTATAATTCACCCCTCCACTTT. Amino acid sequence: CASSQSAYNSPLHF. This rearrangement joins TRBV14 to TRBJ1-6, with no clear D. The CDR3 is made up of 14 amino acids. Per germline, CDR1 SGHDN and CDR2 FVKESK. V lost 2 bases and J 2 bases, leaving 4 bases between the germline ends.

CDR3 DNA: TGTGCCAGCAGCTTAGAGGGCGGGATTTACAATGAGCAGTTCTTC. It is translated as CASSLEGGIYNEQFF. This chain uses TRBV7-9 with TRBJ2-1; tentative D call: TRBD2 (6 bases). The germline gives CDR1 SEHNR, CDR2 FQNEAQ (reference sequence). Trimming cost V 1 base and J 4 bases, with 11 bases left between them. This CDR3 has 15 residues.

CDR3 sequence: CASSASGGVQPQHF. The CDR3 DNA follows: TGTGCCAGCAGTGCGTCAGGGGGTGTGCAGCCCCAGCATTTT. This chain uses TRBV5-5 with TRBJ1-5, with 7 bases matching TRBD1. V lost 5 bases to trimming and J lost 7 bases; unmatched junction nucleotides: 9. The germline CDR1 and CDR2 sequences are SGHKS and YYEKEE (reference sequence). The CDR3 is made up of 14 amino acids.

CDR3: CASSLGQGRDTF. The CDR3 DNA sequence: TGCGCCAGCAGCTTGGGACAGGGACGGGACACCTTC. This chain joins TRBV5-1 and TRBJ1-2; 7 bases map to TRBD1. CDR1 is SGHRS, CDR2 YFSETQ, per germline. The V gene end was trimmed by 0 bases and the J gene end by 12 bases; junction bases not matched to a gene: 5. The CDR3 runs to 12 residues.

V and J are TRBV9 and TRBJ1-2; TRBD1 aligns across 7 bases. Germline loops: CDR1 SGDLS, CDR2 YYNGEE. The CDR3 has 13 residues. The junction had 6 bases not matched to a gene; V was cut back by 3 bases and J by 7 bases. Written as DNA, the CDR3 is TGTGCCAGCAGCGCCCTCAGGGGGGCTGGCTACACCTTC. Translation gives CASSALRGAGYTF.

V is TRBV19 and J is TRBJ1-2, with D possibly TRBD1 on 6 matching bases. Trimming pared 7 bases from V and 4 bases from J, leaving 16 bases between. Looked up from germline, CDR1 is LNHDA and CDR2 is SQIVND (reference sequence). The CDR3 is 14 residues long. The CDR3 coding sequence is TGTGCCAGTACGCGGGGGACAAGTTTCTATGGCTACACCTTC. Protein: CASTRGTSFYGYTF.

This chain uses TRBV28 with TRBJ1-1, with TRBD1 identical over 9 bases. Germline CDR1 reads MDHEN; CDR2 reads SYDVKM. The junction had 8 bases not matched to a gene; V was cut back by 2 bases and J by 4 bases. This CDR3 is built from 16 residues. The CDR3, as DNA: TGTGCCAGCAGTTTAACAGGACAGGGGCTGGGCACTGAAGCTTTCTTT. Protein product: CASSLTGQGLGTEAFF.